The 16 T cell receptor beta chains below were found in one sample sequenced in a study of blood T cell repertoires in COVID-19. The repertoire was sequenced with immunoSEQ multiplex PCR; TCRdb's copy has only in-frame clones and lacks some. This sample has 87,000 or so clones; around 87% occur once, and the top ten carry about 5%. The sample comprised peripheral blood. These receptors all come from a woman at least 80 years old with acute or convalescent COVID-19.

CDR3 bases: TGTGCCAGCAGTGAACTCCTGGGACAGAACAATCAGCCCCAGCATTTT. Translating gives CASSELLGQNNQPQHF. The chain uses TRBV2 and TRBJ1-5; 7 bases fit TRBD1. There are 16 residues in the CDR3. V lost 2 bases and J lost 3; bases outside the gene matches: 7. CDR1 and CDR2 from the germline V gene are SNHLY and FYNNEI.

V usage is TRBV6-5 and J usage is TRBJ1-1, with 8 bases lining up with TRBD1. CDR3 length equals 14 residues. The ends lost 6 bases at V and 0 bases at J; junction bases unmatched: 3. Germline CDR1 is MNHEY and CDR2 is SVGAGI. DNA for the CDR3: TGTGCCAGCAGCAACAGGGGGGTGAACACTGAAGCTTTCTTT. It is translated as CASSNRGVNTEAFF.

This sequence joins TRBV10-3 and TRBJ1-1; tentative D call: TRBD1 (6 bases). The germline V and J ends were trimmed by 10 bases and 4 bases, with 19 bases remaining between them. The length of the CDR3 is 14 residues. Germline CDR1 ENHRY, CDR2 SYGVKD. The CDR3 DNA follows: TGTGCCACGACACCTACAGGGTTGGTCACTGAAGCTTTCTTT. Translating it yields CATTPTGLVTEAFF.

The sample holds a few counts of this clone. This CDR3 reads CASSLGFPGQGEAGELFF. CDR3 nucleotide sequence: TGTGCCAGCAGCTTAGGTTTTCCGGGACAGGGTGAAGCCGGGGAGCTGTTTTTT. V gene TRBV7-9 combines with J gene TRBJ2-2, with 9 nucleotides matching TRBD1. Losses at the gene ends were 1 base for V and 6 bases for J; bases not matched to a gene: 12. The CDR3 consists of 18 residues. The germline V gene encodes CDR1 SEHNR and CDR2 FQNEAQ (reference sequence).

As for this clone: This sample also contains other DNA sequences that code for the same CDR3. The chain uses TRBV6-5 and TRBJ1-1; TRBD1 is a possible D gene (5 bases). Looked up from germline, CDR1 is MNHEY and CDR2 is SVGAGI. V lost 2 bases and J lost 2, with 6 bases in between. This CDR3 comprises 13 residues. In nucleotides, the CDR3 is TGTGCCAGCAGTTACGACAGAAACACTGAAGCTTTCTTT. Protein sequence: CASSYDRNTEAFF.

This clone was seen only once. The genes are TRBV2 and TRBJ2-1; the match to TRBD2 covers 15 bases. The CDR3 has 17 amino acids. Per the germline V gene, CDR1 is SNHLY and CDR2 is FYNNEI. V dropped 7 bases and J dropped 0; count of bases not matched to a gene: 4. In DNA form, the CDR3 reads TGTGCCAGCACAGGGACTAGCGGGAGGAGCTCCTACAATGAGCAGTTCTTC. Residues: CASTGTSGRSSYNEQFF.

The chain joins TRBV3-1 (or the pseudogene TRBV3-2) to TRBJ2-3, with D possibly being TRBD2 (6 bases). Germline V gene data show CDR1 as LGHDT and CDR2 as YNNKEL (reference sequence). Trimming took off 4 bases at V and 1 base at J, with 12 bases between the two ends. This CDR3 has 15 residues. The CDR3 region is CASSLHVAGTDTQYF. CDR3 in DNA: TGTGCCAGCAGCCTCCACGTAGCGGGCACAGATACGCAGTATTTT.

This sequence joins TRBV5-1 and TRBJ1-1, with 7 nucleotides matching TRBD1. The junction had 11 bases not matched to a gene; V was cut back by 7 bases and J by 5 bases. The length of the CDR3 is 14 residues. Germline V gene data show CDR1 as SGHRS and CDR2 as YFSETQ. This CDR3 reads CASSETGSQTEAFF. Written as DNA, the CDR3 is TGCGCCAGCTCAGAGACAGGGAGTCAGACTGAAGCTTTCTTT. Supplemented by reference TRBV5-1 and TRBJ1-1, the full variable domain reads KAGVTQTPRYLIKTRGQQVTLSCSPISGHRSVSWYQQTPGQGLQFLFEYFSETQRNKGNFPGRFSGRQFSNSRSEMNVSTLELGDSALYLCASSETGSQTEAFFGQGTRLTVV.

The genes are TRBV7-2 and TRBJ1-1; the match to TRBD1 covers 10 bases. The germline gives CDR1 SGHTA, CDR2 FQGNSA. V gave up 1 base and J gave up 4 bases; unmatched junction bases: 6. The length of the CDR3 is 16 residues. The CDR3 DNA reads as TGTGCCAGCAGCTTAGAACGGGACAGGGGAAGCACTGAAGCTTTCTTT. It specifies CASSLERDRGSTEAFF.

The chain recombines TRBV12-3 or TRBV12-4 with TRBJ2-1, with TRBD2 as a possible D gene (5 bases). V shed 8 bases and J shed 7 bases, with 12 bases lying between them. The CDR3 totals 12 residues. The CDR3 reads CASRDLDNEQFF. The CDR3 DNA reads as TGTGCCAGCCGGGATTTAGATAATGAGCAGTTCTTC.

This clone was seen only once. The gene calls are TRBV4-2 and TRBJ1-1; TRBD1 might be the D (6 bases). The germline V and J ends were trimmed by 2 bases and 4 bases, with 8 bases remaining between them. Germline CDR1 reads LGHNA; CDR2 reads YNFKEQ. This CDR3 comprises 13 residues. CDR3 protein: CASSQRGITEAFF. The CDR3 nucleotides are TGTGCCAGCAGCCAAAGGGGGATCACTGAAGCTTTCTTT.

Only one count was recorded for this clone. The chain joins TRBV5-1 to TRBJ1-1; D may be TRBD1 (5 bases). Germline assignment: CDR1 SGHRS and CDR2 YFSETQ. V lost 0 bases and J 5 bases, leaving 11 bases between the germline ends. This CDR3 spans 14 amino acids. CDR3 nucleotide sequence: TGCGCCAGCAGCTTGGTGGGGGGTAGTACTGAAGCTTTCTTT. Amino acid sequence: CASSLVGGSTEAFF.

This clone was counted between two and nine times. This rearrangement joins TRBV6-5 to TRBJ2-2; TRBD1 matches 8 bases. With 11 bases clipped from V and 0 bases from J, the junction kept 2 bases outside the gene matches. The CDR3 length is 13 residues. Per germline, CDR1 MNHEY and CDR2 SVGAGI. This chain's CDR3 is CAGGQANTGELFF. The CDR3 DNA follows: TGTGCCGGGGGACAGGCGAACACCGGGGAGCTGTTTTTT.

The rearrangement links TRBV29-1 to TRBJ1-2; D gene uncertain. The V gene lost 7 bases and the J gene lost 4 bases, with 10 bases spanning the gap. Germline CDR1 SQVTM, CDR2 ANQGSEA. The CDR3 runs 11 residues. CDR3 nucleotide sequence: TGCAGCGCCCGGAGCTCCTATGGCTACACCTTC. This translates into CSARSSYGYTF.

The rearrangement links TRBV6-4 to TRBJ2-2; tentatively, D is TRBD2 (5 bases). Trimming shortened V by 8 bases and J by 1 base, and 11 bases separated the two germline ends. Germline V gives CDR1 MRHNA, CDR2 SNTAGT. This CDR3 comprises 14 residues. CDR3 amino acids: CASARVWNTGELFF. Here the CDR3 DNA reads TGTGCCAGCGCGAGGGTGTGGAACACCGGGGAGCTGTTTTTT.

The chain employs TRBV7-3 and TRBJ1-1; tentative D call: TRBD1 (6 bases). Trimming cost V 8 bases and J 1 base, with 11 bases left between them. The CDR3 covers 13 residues. CDR1 SGHTA and CDR2 FQGTGA come from the germline V gene. This CDR3 is CASGPQGNTEAFF. CDR3 coding DNA: TGTGCCAGCGGTCCACAGGGGAACACTGAAGCTTTCTTT.